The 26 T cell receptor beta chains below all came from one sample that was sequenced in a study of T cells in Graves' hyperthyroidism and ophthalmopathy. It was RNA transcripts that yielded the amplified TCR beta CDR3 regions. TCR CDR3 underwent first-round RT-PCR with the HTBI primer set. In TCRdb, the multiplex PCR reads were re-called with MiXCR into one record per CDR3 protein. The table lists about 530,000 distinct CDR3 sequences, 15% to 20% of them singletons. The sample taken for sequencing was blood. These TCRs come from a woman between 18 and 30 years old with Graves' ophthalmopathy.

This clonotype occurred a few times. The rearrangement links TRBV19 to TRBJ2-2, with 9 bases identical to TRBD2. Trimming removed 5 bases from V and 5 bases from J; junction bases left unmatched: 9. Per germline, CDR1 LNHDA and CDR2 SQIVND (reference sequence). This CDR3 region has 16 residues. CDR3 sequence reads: CASSDTSGWRTGELFF. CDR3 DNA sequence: TGTGCCAGTAGTGACACTAGCGGGTGGAGGACCGGGGAGCTGTTTTTT.

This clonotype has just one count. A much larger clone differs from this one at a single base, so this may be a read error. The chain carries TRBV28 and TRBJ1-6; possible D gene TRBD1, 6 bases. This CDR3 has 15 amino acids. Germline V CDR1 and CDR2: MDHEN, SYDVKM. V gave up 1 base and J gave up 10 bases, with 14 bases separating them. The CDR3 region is CASSLSPGVESPLHF. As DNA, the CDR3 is TGTGCCAGCAGTTTATCTCCAGGGGTAGAATCACCCCTCCACTTT.

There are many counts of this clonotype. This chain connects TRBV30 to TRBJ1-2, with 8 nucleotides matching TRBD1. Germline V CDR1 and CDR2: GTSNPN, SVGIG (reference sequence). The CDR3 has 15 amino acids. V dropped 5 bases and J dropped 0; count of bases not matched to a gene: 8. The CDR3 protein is CAWVQGDYTNYGYTF. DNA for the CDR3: TGTGCCTGGGTACAGGGGGATTATACTAACTATGGCTACACCTTC.

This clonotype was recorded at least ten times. The CDR3 nucleotides are TGTGCCAGCAGCTTAGCGGGAGGAGGGGGGGAGCAGTTCTTC. Amino acids: CASSLAGGGGEQFF. J is TRBJ2-1 and V is TRBV7-9; D tentatively reads TRBD1 or TRBD2 (6 bases each). The CDR3 is 14 residues long. Germline-derived CDR1 and CDR2 are SEHNR and FQNEAQ (reference sequence). V gave up 0 bases and J gave up 10 bases, with 13 bases separating them.

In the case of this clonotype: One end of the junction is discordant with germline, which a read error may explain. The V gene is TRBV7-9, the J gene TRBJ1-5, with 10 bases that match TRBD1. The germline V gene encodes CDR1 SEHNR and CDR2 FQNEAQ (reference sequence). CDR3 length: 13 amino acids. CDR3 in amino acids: CASGGQGPQPHHF. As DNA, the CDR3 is TGTGCCAGCGGGGGACAGGGGCCTCAGCCCCACCATTTT.

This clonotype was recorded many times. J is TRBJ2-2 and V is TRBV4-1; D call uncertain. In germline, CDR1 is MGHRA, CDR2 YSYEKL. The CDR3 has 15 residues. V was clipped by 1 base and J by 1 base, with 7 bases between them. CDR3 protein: CASSQVPVNTGELFF. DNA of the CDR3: TGCGCCAGCAGCCAAGTCCCCGTGAACACCGGGGAGCTGTTTTTT.

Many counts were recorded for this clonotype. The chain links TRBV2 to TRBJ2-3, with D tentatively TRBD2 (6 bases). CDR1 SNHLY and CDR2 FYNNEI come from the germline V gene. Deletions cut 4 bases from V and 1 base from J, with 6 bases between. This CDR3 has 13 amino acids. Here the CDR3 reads CASSGGGTDTQYF. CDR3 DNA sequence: TGTGCCAGCAGTGGGGGGGGCACAGATACGCAGTATTTT.

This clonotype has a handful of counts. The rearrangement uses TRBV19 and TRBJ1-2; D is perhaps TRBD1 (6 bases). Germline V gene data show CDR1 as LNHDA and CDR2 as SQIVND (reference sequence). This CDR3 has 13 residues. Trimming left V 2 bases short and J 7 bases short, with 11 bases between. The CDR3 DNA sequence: TGTGCCAGTAGTATACGACAGGTTCCTGGCTACACCTTC. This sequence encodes CASSIRQVPGYTF.

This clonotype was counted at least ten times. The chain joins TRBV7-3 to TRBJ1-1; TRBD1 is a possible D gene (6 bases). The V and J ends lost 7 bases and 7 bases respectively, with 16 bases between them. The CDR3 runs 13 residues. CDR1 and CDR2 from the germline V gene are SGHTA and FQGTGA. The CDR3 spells CASMRSQGGEAFF. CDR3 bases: TGTGCCAGCATGCGATCTCAAGGGGGTGAAGCTTTCTTT.

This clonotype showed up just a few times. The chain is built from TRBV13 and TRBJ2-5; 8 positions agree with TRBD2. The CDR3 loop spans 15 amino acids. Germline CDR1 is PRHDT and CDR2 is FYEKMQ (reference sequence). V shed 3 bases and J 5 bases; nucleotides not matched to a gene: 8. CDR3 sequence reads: CASSFPGSGSETQYF. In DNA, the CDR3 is TGTGCCAGCAGCTTCCCGGGGAGCGGGAGTGAGACCCAGTACTTC. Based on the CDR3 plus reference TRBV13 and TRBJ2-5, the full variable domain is AAGVIQSPRHLIKEKRETATLKCYPIPRHDTVYWYQQGPGQDPQFLISFYEKMQSDKGSIPDRFSAQQFSDYHSELNMSSLELGDSALYFCASSFPGSGSETQYFGPGTRLLVL.

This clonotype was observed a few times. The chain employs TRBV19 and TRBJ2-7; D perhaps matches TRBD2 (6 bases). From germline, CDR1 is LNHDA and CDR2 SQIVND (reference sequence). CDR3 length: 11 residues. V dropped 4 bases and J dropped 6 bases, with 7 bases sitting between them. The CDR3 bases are TGTGCCAGTAGTAACGGGGGCGAGCAGTACTTC. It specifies CASSNGGEQYF.

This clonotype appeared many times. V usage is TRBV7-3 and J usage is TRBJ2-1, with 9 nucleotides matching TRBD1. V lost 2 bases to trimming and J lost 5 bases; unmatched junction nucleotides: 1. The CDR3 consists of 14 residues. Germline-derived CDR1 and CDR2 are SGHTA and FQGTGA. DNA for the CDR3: TGTGCCAGCAGCTTATACAGGGGGCACAATGAGCAGTTCTTC. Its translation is CASSLYRGHNEQFF.

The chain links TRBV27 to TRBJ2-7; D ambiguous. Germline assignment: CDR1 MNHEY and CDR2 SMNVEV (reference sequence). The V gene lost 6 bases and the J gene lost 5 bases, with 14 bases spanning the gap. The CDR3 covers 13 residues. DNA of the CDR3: TGTGCCAGCAGCGCCCTCCTGGAACACGAGCAGTACTTC. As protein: CASSALLEHEQYF.

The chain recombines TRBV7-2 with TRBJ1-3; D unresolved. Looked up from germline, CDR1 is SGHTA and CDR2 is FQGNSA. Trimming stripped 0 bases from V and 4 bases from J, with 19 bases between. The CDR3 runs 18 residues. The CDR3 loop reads CASSLAGFGSAAGNTIYF. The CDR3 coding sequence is TGTGCCAGCAGCTTAGCTGGGTTCGGCAGCGCGGCAGGAAACACCATATATTTT.

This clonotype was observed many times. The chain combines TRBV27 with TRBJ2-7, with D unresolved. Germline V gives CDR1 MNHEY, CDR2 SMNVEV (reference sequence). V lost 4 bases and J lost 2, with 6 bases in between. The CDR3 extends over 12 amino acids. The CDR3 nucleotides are TGTGCCAGCAGTTCCCCGCCCTACGAGCAGTACTTC. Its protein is CASSSPPYEQYF.

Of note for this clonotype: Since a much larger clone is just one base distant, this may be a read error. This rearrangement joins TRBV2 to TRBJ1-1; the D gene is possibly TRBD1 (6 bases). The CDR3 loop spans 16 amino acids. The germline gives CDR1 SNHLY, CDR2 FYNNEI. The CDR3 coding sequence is TGTGCCAGCGGTGAAGCGCTTGGACAGTCGAACACTGAAGCTTTCTTT. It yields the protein CASGEALGQSNTEAFF.

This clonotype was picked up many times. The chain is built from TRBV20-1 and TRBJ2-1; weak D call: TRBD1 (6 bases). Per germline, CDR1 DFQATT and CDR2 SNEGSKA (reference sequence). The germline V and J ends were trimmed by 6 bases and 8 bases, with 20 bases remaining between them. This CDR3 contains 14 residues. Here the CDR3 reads CSAEYGTTVDEQFF. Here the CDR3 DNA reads TGCAGTGCCGAATACGGGACAACGGTGGATGAGCAGTTCTTC.

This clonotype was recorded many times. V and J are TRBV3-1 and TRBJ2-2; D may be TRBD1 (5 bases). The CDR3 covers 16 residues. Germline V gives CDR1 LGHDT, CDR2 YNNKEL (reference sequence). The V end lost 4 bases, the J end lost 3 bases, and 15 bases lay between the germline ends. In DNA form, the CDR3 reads TGTGCCAGCAGCCCTGATCCCCTCAGGGACACCGGGGAGCTGTTTTTT. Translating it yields CASSPDPLRDTGELFF.

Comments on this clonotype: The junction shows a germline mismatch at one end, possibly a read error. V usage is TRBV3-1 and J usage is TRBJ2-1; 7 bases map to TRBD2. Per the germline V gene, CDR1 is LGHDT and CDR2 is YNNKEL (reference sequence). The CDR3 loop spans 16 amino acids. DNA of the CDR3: TGTGCCAGCAGCCAAGAAACGGGAGGATCCTTCAATGAGCAGTTCTTC. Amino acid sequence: CASSQETGGSFNEQFF.

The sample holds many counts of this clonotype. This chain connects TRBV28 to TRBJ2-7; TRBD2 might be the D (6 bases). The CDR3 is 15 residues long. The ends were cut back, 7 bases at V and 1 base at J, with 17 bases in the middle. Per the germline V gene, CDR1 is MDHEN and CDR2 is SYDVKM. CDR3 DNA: TGTGCCAGCATCGGGGGAGGTGATAGATCCTACGAGCAGTACTTC. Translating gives CASIGGGDRSYEQYF.

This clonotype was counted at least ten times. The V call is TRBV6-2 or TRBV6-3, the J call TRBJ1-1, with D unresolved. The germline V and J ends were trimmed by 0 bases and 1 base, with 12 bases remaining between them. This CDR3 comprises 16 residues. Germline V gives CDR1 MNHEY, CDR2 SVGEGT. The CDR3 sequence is CASSYSRGLANTEAFF. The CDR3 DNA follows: TGTGCCAGCAGTTACTCGAGAGGGTTGGCGAACACTGAAGCTTTCTTT.

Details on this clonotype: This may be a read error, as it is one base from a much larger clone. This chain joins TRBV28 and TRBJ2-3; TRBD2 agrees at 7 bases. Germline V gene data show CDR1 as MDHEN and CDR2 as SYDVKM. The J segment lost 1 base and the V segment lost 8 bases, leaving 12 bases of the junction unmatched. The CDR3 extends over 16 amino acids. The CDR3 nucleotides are TGTGCCAGCCGCCAAGCGGGGACGACTGGCACAGATACGCAGTATTTT. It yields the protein CASRQAGTTGTDTQYF.

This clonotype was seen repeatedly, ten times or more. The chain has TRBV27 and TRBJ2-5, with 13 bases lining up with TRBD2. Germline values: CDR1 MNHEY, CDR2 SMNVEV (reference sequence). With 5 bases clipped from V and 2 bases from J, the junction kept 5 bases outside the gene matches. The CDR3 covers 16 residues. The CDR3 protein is CASSPRLAGGQETQYF. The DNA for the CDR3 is TGTGCCAGCAGTCCTCGACTAGCGGGGGGACAAGAGACCCAGTACTTC.

The CDR3 DNA follows: TGTGCCAGCAGCGGAGGGGGCGAGCAGTACTTC. The encoded protein is CASSGGGEQYF. The chain is built from TRBV25-1 and TRBJ2-7, with D perhaps assigned TRBD1 or TRBD2 (6 bases each). V lost 6 bases to trimming and J lost 6 bases, with 9 bases between them. Germline assignment: CDR1 MGHDK and CDR2 SYGVNS. This CDR3 region has 11 residues.

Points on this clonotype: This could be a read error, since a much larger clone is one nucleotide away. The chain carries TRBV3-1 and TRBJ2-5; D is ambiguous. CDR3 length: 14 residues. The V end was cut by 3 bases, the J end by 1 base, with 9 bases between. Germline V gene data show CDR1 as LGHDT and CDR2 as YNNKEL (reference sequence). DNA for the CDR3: TGTGCCAGCAGCCAGCTCACGAGCCAAGAGACCCAGTACTTC. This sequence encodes CASSQLTSQETQYF.

CDR3 nucleotide sequence: TGTGCCAGCAGCTTACAGGGCCCCGATACGCAGTATTTT. It codes for CASSLQGPDTQYF. The rearrangement joins TRBV7-2 to TRBJ2-3; D may be TRBD1 (5 bases). Deletions cut 2 bases from V and 6 bases from J, with 9 bases between. Germline loops: CDR1 SGHTA, CDR2 FQGNSA. The CDR3 spans 13 residues.